The 9 T cell receptor beta chains reported below all come from one sample, sequenced in a study of T cells after posttransplantation cyclophosphamide. A marrow graft followed busulfan-fludarabine conditioning, with cyclophosphamide on days +3 and +4. The table came from immunoSEQ multiplex PCR; TCRdb's copy has only in-frame clones and leaves some out. Altogether more than 7,000 clones were found in the sample, and no singletons occur. The sequenced sample was PBMCs, obtained after an allogeneic stem cell transplant with post-transplant cyclophosphamide. Receptors were obtained from a male patient aged 25-45 years who received an allogeneic stem cell transplant from an unrelated donor, was CMV-positive, and had acute and chronic GVHD. Some of these T cells may belong to the graft donor.

In this sample, this clone turned up many times. J is TRBJ2-2 and V is TRBV9, with a weak D call TRBD2 (7 bases). V lost 2 bases to trimming and J lost 3 bases, with 14 bases between them. CDR3 length: 16 amino acids. The germline gives CDR1 SGDLS, CDR2 YYNGEE. The CDR3 loop reads CASSVRAGADTGELFF. Here the CDR3 DNA reads TGTGCCAGCAGCGTCAGGGCGGGGGCGGACACCGGGGAGCTGTTTTTT.

This clone was counted at least ten times. The V and J genes are TRBV5-1 and TRBJ2-5; 9 bases agree with TRBD1. Germline loops: CDR1 SGHRS, CDR2 YFSETQ. The CDR3 runs 14 residues. V shed 4 bases and J 4 bases; nucleotides not matched to a gene: 5. CDR3 sequence: CASSPRTGVETQYF. The CDR3 DNA is TGCGCCAGCAGCCCGAGGACAGGGGTAGAGACCCAGTACTTC.

This clone has at least ten counts. This rearrangement joins TRBV5-1 to TRBJ2-3, with D possibly TRBD1 on 7 matching bases. Germline V gene sequence: CDR1 SGHRS, CDR2 YFSETQ. The CDR3 runs 15 residues. Deletions cut 4 bases from V and 1 base from J, with 13 bases between. CDR3 region: CASSGGGAGTDTQYF. CDR3 bases: TGCGCCAGCAGCGGAGGGGGCGCCGGCACAGATACGCAGTATTTT.

The gene calls are TRBV27 and TRBJ1-1; the match to TRBD1 covers 9 bases. Germline lookup yields CDR1 MNHEY and CDR2 SMNVEV (reference sequence). The CDR3 contains 14 residues. V shed 6 bases, J shed 2 bases, and the junction held 4 bases outside the gene matches. CDR3 sequence reads: CASSPDRGNTEAFF. The CDR3 DNA is TGTGCCAGCAGCCCGGACAGGGGAAACACTGAAGCTTTCTTT.

This clone has only a few counts. V and J are TRBV7-2 and TRBJ2-7; 7 nucleotides line up with TRBD1. Germline V CDR1 and CDR2: SGHTA, FQGNSA. The CDR3 totals 16 residues. The junction had 14 bases not matched to a gene; V was cut back by 2 bases and J by 7 bases. CDR3 DNA: TGTGCCAGCAGCTTAAGTAGCGCAGGGGGTTTGTGGGAGCAGTACTTC. Encoded protein: CASSLSSAGGLWEQYF.

This clone was seen ten or more times. The chain couples TRBV6-5 to TRBJ1-2; 7 bases are a match to TRBD1. CDR3 length: 12 residues. V was clipped by 10 bases and J by 5 bases; unmatched bases: 7. Germline lookup yields CDR1 MNHEY and CDR2 SVGAGI. The CDR3 DNA reads as TGTGCCACCCGACAGGGCGGGTATGGCTACACCTTC. Amino acid sequence: CATRQGGYGYTF.

This clone was observed at least ten times. The chain joins TRBV6-2 or TRBV6-3 to TRBJ1-2, with 8 bases that match TRBD1. The junction had 9 bases not matched to a gene; V was cut back by 5 bases and J by 4 bases. Germline loops: CDR1 MNHEY, CDR2 SVGEGT. This CDR3 region has 15 residues. The CDR3 DNA reads as TGTGCCAGCAGTGTGCCGACAGGGGTCGGCTATGGCTACACCTTC. Amino acids: CASSVPTGVGYGYTF.

In its sample, this clone was seen many times. This chain links TRBV23-1 with TRBJ2-7; 12 nucleotides align to TRBD2. TRBV23-1 is known as an ORF, though its function is uncertain. With 4 bases clipped from V and 2 bases from J, the junction kept 6 bases outside the gene matches. This CDR3 has 16 residues. The DNA of the CDR3 is TGCGCCAGCAGTCCCCCTACTAGCGGGGGGACCTACGAGCAGTACTTC. This gives the protein CASSPPTSGGTYEQYF.

Many counts were recorded for this clone. The chain uses TRBV9 and TRBJ2-3, with 7 nucleotides matching TRBD1. J gave up 5 bases and V 3 bases, and 12 bases lay outside the gene matches. Germline V gene lookup returns CDR1 SGDLS and CDR2 YYNGEE. The CDR3 sequence is 16 residues long. The chain's CDR3 is CASSEKQGDPLDTQYF. The CDR3, as DNA: TGTGCCAGCAGCGAAAAGCAGGGGGATCCGTTAGATACGCAGTATTTT.